This T cell receptor beta chain stems from a study of blood T cell repertoires in COVID-19. Trimming took 2 bases from V and 11 from J; bases not matched to a gene: 5. The CDR3 is 12 amino acids. CDR1 is SNHLY and CDR2 is FYNNEI in the germline V gene. Produced via immunoSEQ multiplex PCR; TCRdb's table is partial and in-frame only. The sample consists of around 100,000 clones, approximately 84% of them appearing once. This TCR derives from a woman aged 55-70 years with acute or convalescent COVID-19. The V call is TRBV2, the J call TRBJ2-5; 7 bases are a match to TRBD1. Material for sequencing was peripheral blood. Here the CDR3 reads CASSERGLGQYF. The DNA for the CDR3 is TGTGCCAGCAGTGAAAGGGGGCTAGGGCAGTACTTC.